This T cell receptor (beta chain) is from a study of beta chain features in type 1 diabetes. Across the study: Comparable age, gender and cell yields were observed in patients relative to healthy donors.

General study points: In comparison with healthy donors, patients had naive, central memory and Treg TCRB repertoires that appeared more similar. There was a moderate but significant shortening of TCRB CDR3s in all four CD4+ subsets of Type 1 diabetes patients. The VDJ junctions of type 1 diabetes patients carried fewer insertions and more deletions.

Sorting based on CD45RO/CCR7/CD25/CD127/CD95/CD27 separated CD4+ naive, central memory, regulatory and stem cell-like memory cells. This clone has just a few counts. Its antigen is unidentified. Since all of the isolated RNA was reverse transcribed, expressed TCRB transcripts were what got sequenced. Method: immunoSEQ multiplex PCR; TCRdb's copy keeps in-frame clones and lacks some. The sample gives more than 250,000 clones, 20% of which show up once; less than 0.035% is in the top ten. The germline gives CDR1 SGHDT, CDR2 YYEEEE. The CDR3 covers 14 residues. V lost 2 bases, J lost 3 bases, and 2 bases stayed unmatched.

The sequence derives from a middle-aged woman with type 1 diabetes. The gene calls are TRBV5-6 and TRBJ1-2; 9 bases match TRBD1. Sequencing was performed on naive CD4+ T cells from blood. The CDR3 nucleotides are TGTGCCAGCAGCTTAGGGACAGGGTACTATGGCTACACCTTC. It yields the protein CASSLGTGYYGYTF. Filled out from reference TRBV5-6 and TRBJ1-2, the complete variable domain reads DAGVTQSPTHLIKTRGQQVTLRCSPKSGHDTVSWYQQALGQGPQFIFQYYEEEERQRGNFPDRFSGHQFPNYSSELNVNALLLGDSALYLCASSLGTGYYGYTFGSGTRLTVV.